A few counts support the clone carrying this TCR beta chain. Antigen: not known. The data belong to a study of T cells after yellow fever vaccination. Turning to the study itself: It was SMART-Seq v4 Ultra Low Input that prepared the fractions with low cell numbers.

Notes on the study in general: Primary-vaccination clones mostly resurfaced post-booster (96% CD4, approximately 90% CD8).

UMIs were added to TCR cDNA along with a universal primer site when it was made by 5'RACE template switching. MiXCR, applied by TCRdb to the 5' RACE reads, yields one record per CDR3 protein. The sample has 200,000 to 250,000 distinct CDR3 sequences; more than 3% are singletons. The receptor comes from a man aged 18 to 30 who received the YFV17D yellow fever vaccine. Specimen: CD4+ T cells sorted from PBMCs, collected 10 days after the yellow fever booster vaccination.

The CDR3 region has the DNA TGCAGTGCTAGAGATCAGCGGCAGGGCTCCTACAATGAGCAGTTCTTC. Amino acid sequence: CSARDQRQGSYNEQFF. This sequence joins TRBV20-1 and TRBJ2-1, with D possibly called TRBD1 or TRBD2 (5 bases each). Germline V gene data show CDR1 as DFQATT and CDR2 as SNEGSKA (reference sequence). Trimming left V 0 bases short and J 0 bases short, with 12 bases between. The CDR3 is made up of 16 amino acids.